These 20 T cell receptor beta chains were sequenced from one sample in a study of identical twins. TCRdb reanalysed the 5' RACE reads using MiXCR and keeps one entry per CDR3 protein. The sample has 470,000 or so distinct CDR3 sequences, roughly 24% seen once. The same sample was also studied in work on T cells expressing NK-cell markers.

Sequenced material: CD4+ T cells sorted from blood. The receptors shown here come from a woman between 18 and 29 years old in good health.

The CDR3 protein is CASSFYGDTGELFF. DNA for the CDR3: TGCGCCAGCAGCTTTTACGGCGACACCGGGGAGCTGTTTTTT. The rearrangement joins TRBV5-1 to TRBJ2-2; D gene uncertain. The germline CDR1 and CDR2 sequences are SGHRS and YFSETQ. The CDR3 totals 14 residues. The V end lost 2 bases, the J end lost 3 bases, and 8 bases lay between the germline ends.

The chain recombines TRBV12-3 or TRBV12-4 with TRBJ2-3; D possibly uses TRBD1 or TRBD2 (6 bases each). Trimming shortened V by 3 bases and J by 6 bases, and 13 bases separated the two germline ends. CDR3 length: 14 residues. The DNA for the CDR3 is TGTGCCAGCAGTTTGGGGGCGGGATGGGATACGCAGTATTTT. Its protein product is CASSLGAGWDTQYF.

There are a few counts of this clonotype. The V gene is TRBV28, the J gene TRBJ1-2; D is unclear. From germline, CDR1 is MDHEN and CDR2 SYDVKM. V was trimmed by 10 bases and J by 8 bases, leaving 17 bases between them. The CDR3 runs to 12 residues. The CDR3: CATGTGERGYTF. For the CDR3, the DNA is TGTGCCACCGGCACCGGCGAGCGCGGCTACACCTTC.

This rearrangement joins TRBV7-9 to TRBJ2-5, with TRBD2 as a possible D gene (6 bases). The V end lost 0 bases, the J end lost 1 base, and 15 bases lay between the germline ends. In germline, CDR1 is SEHNR, CDR2 FQNEAQ (reference sequence). This CDR3 is 17 amino acids long. CDR3 bases: TGTGCCAGCAGCTTAGCGCGGGGCAACGGGATCCAAGAGACCCAGTACTTC. This translates into CASSLARGNGIQETQYF.

The chain employs TRBV5-1 and TRBJ1-4; D is possibly TRBD1 (6 bases). Per germline, CDR1 SGHRS and CDR2 YFSETQ. Trimming took off 5 bases at V and 5 bases at J, with 13 bases between the two ends. This CDR3 has 14 residues. The CDR3 region has the DNA TGCGCCAGCAGGATGACAGGACTAAATGAAAAACTGTTTTTT. Its translation is CASRMTGLNEKLFF.

The rearrangement links TRBV9 to TRBJ2-5; 14 positions match TRBD2. Germline CDR1 and CDR2: SGDLS and YYNGEE. The CDR3 is made up of 16 amino acids. Trimming took 2 bases from V and 4 from J; bases not matched to a gene: 4. This chain's CDR3 is CASSVGGTSGGETQYF. The CDR3 coding sequence is TGTGCCAGCAGCGTCGGCGGGACTAGCGGGGGAGAGACCCAGTACTTC.

This chain connects TRBV7-6 to TRBJ2-7; 8 bases match TRBD2. Germline V gene sequence: CDR1 SGHVS, CDR2 FNYEAQ. The CDR3 is made up of 17 amino acids. The V and J ends lost 5 bases and 4 bases, in that order; junction bases with no gene match: 16. CDR3 amino acids: CASSRTAGEFARYEQYF. The CDR3 nucleotides are TGTGCCAGCAGCCGTACAGCGGGAGAGTTCGCAAGGTACGAGCAGTACTTC.

The chain couples TRBV12-3 or TRBV12-4 to TRBJ2-1; the match to TRBD2 covers 11 bases. CDR3 length equals 16 residues. V dropped 10 bases and J dropped 3; count of bases not matched to a gene: 11. CDR3 DNA: TGTGCCATAGTAGCGGGAGGGTCACTTGACTACAATGAGCAGTTCTTC. It encodes CAIVAGGSLDYNEQFF.

This chain joins TRBV12-3 or TRBV12-4 and TRBJ2-6; TRBD1 matches at 8 bases. This CDR3 contains 20 residues. V was pared by 3 bases and J by 1 base, with 14 bases of the junction left unmatched. The CDR3 spells CASSFVRGLTYRSGANVLTF. The CDR3 coding sequence is TGTGCCAGCAGTTTCGTCAGGGGGCTAACATATCGGTCTGGGGCCAACGTCCTGACTTTC.

This clonotype has only a few counts. The rearrangement joins TRBV12-3 or TRBV12-4 to TRBJ1-1, with D unresolved. V shed 6 bases and J shed 13 bases, with 12 bases lying between them. CDR3 length: 10 residues. CDR3 amino acids: CASRKGRDFF. Here the CDR3 DNA reads TGTGCCAGCAGGAAAGGGCGGGATTTCTTT.

This chain connects TRBV6-6 to TRBJ2-1, with D perhaps matching TRBD1 or TRBD2 (5 bases each). The CDR3 spans 12 residues. Germline CDR1 is MNHNY and CDR2 is SVGAGI (reference sequence). V lost 3 bases to trimming and J lost 10 bases, with 10 bases between them. The CDR3 loop reads CASSYGGREQFF. The CDR3 coding sequence is TGTGCCAGCAGTTATGGGGGACGGGAGCAGTTCTTC.

This sequence joins TRBV29-1 and TRBJ2-7; D remains unclear. The CDR3 covers 12 residues. CDR1 and CDR2 (germline): SQVTM, ANQGSEA. Trimming took off 6 bases at V and 4 bases at J, with 13 bases between the two ends. The CDR3 loop reads CSVADRKYEQYF. The DNA of the CDR3 is TGCAGCGTCGCCGACCGCAAATACGAGCAGTACTTC.

This clonotype has a handful of counts. The rearrangement links TRBV24-1 to TRBJ2-1; 10 nucleotides line up with TRBD2. The CDR3 contains 16 residues. With 9 bases clipped from V and 6 bases from J, the junction kept 13 bases outside the gene matches. CDR1 and CDR2 (germline): KGHDR, SFDVKD. The CDR3: CATGGHTASGGNEQFF. The CDR3 region has the DNA TGTGCCACCGGGGGTCATACGGCTAGCGGGGGCAATGAGCAGTTCTTC.

This rearrangement joins TRBV20-1 to TRBJ2-5; a weak D match, TRBD2 (6 bases). V lost 4 bases to trimming and J lost 7 bases, with 16 bases between them. Germline CDR1 and CDR2: DFQATT and SNEGSKA (reference sequence). The CDR3 consists of 13 residues. The DNA of the CDR3 is TGCAGTGCTAACGGGGGACCCCTTGCGACCCAGTACTTC. This encodes CSANGGPLATQYF.

The chain employs TRBV5-1 and TRBJ2-2; no definite D call. Trimming left V 5 bases short and J 1 base short, with 15 bases between. The CDR3 has 16 residues. Germline V gene data show CDR1 as SGHRS and CDR2 as YFSETQ. CDR3 loop: CASSSILRQNTGELFF. CDR3 DNA: TGCGCCAGCAGTTCGATCCTGCGCCAGAACACCGGGGAGCTGTTTTTT.

Here the CDR3 reads CSALASQRGSTQYF. The CDR3 coding sequence is TGCAGCGCCCTAGCCAGCCAGAGGGGTAGTACGCAGTATTTT. This chain connects TRBV20-1 to TRBJ2-3; D tentatively fits TRBD1 or TRBD2 (5 bases each). Germline CDR1 is DFQATT and CDR2 is SNEGSKA (reference sequence). There are 14 residues in the CDR3.

A few counts support this clonotype. The chain couples TRBV7-2 to TRBJ1-2; TRBD1 aligns across 10 bases. This CDR3 is 15 amino acids long. Trimming took 5 bases from V and 4 from J; bases not matched to a gene: 7. Germline V lookup: CDR1 SGHTA, CDR2 FQGNSA. The CDR3 nucleotides read TGTGCCAGCAGCCAAGACAGGGGGCGGAGCTATGGCTACACCTTC. This gives the protein CASSQDRGRSYGYTF.

This sequence joins TRBV20-1 and TRBJ2-7; 9 bases are a match to TRBD1. This CDR3 comprises 12 residues. Germline values: CDR1 DFQATT, CDR2 SNEGSKA (reference sequence). Here the CDR3 DNA reads TGCGCCGCCGGACAGGGGTCTTACGAGCAGTACTTC. Its translation: CAAGQGSYEQYF.

There are a few counts of this clonotype. The chain couples TRBV20-1 to TRBJ1-2; 7 bases match TRBD1. V dropped 5 bases and J dropped 7; count of bases not matched to a gene: 10. CDR3 length: 13 amino acids. Germline lookup yields CDR1 DFQATT and CDR2 SNEGSKA (reference sequence). CDR3 DNA: TGCAGTGCTTCCCCGGCCAGGGGGAGTGGCTACACCTTC. Its translation is CSASPARGSGYTF.

This clonotype turned up a few times. The chain links TRBV6-1 to TRBJ2-4; 14 positions match TRBD2. Unmatched junction bases numbered 2, after V lost 4 bases and J lost 0 bases. The CDR3 consists of 17 residues. The germline V gene encodes CDR1 MNHNS and CDR2 SASEGT. The CDR3 loop reads CASSGLAGGRAKNIQYF. CDR3 in DNA: TGTGCCAGCAGTGGACTAGCGGGGGGGCGAGCCAAAAACATTCAGTACTTC.